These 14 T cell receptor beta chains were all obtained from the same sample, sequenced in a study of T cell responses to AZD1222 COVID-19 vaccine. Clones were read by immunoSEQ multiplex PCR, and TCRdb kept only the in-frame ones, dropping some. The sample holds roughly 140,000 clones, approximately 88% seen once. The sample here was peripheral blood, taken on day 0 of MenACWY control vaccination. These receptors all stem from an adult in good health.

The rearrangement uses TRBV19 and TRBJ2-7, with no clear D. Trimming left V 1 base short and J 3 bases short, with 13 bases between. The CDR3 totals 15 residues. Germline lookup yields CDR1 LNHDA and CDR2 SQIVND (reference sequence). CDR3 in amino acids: CASSIAGRTLYEQYF. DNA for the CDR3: TGTGCCAGTAGTATAGCAGGACGGACCCTCTACGAGCAGTACTTC.

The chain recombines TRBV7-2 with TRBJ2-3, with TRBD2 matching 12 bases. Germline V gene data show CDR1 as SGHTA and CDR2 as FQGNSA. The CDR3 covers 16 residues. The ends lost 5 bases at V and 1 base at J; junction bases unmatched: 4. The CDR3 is CASSLLAGGRTDTQYF. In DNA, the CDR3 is TGTGCCAGCAGCCTACTAGCGGGGGGACGCACAGATACGCAGTATTTT.

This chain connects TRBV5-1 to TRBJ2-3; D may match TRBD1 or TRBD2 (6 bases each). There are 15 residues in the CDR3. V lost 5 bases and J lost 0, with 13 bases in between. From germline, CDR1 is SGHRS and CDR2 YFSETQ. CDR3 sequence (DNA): TGCGCCAGCAGTTACAGGGAGGCTAGCACAGATACGCAGTATTTT. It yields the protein CASSYREASTDTQYF.

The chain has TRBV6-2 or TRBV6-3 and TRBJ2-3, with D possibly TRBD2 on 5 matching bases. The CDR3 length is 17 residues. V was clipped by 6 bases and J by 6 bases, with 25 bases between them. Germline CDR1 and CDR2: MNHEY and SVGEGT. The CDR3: CASSQSAAAHITDTQYF. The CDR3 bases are TGTGCCAGCAGCCAAAGCGCAGCGGCCCACATTACGGATACGCAGTATTTT.

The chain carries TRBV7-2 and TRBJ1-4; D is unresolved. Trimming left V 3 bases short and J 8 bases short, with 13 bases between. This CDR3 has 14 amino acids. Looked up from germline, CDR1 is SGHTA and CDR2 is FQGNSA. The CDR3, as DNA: TGTGCCAGCAGCTTGGGAAGGGAAATAGAAAAACTGTTTTTT. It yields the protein CASSLGREIEKLFF.

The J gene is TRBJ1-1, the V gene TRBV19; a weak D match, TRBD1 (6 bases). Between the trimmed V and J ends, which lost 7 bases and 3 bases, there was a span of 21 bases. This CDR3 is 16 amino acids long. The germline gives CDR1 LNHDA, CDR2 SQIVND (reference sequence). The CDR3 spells CASTRTARGWDTEAFF. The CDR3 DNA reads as TGTGCCAGTACCAGGACAGCCCGAGGATGGGACACTGAAGCTTTCTTT.

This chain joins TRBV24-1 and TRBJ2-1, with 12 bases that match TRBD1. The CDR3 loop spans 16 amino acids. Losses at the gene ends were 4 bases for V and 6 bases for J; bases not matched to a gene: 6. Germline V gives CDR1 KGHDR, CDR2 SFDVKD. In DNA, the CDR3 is TGTGCCACCAGTGACCTGGGACAGGGGGCGTTCAATGAGCAGTTCTTC. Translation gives CATSDLGQGAFNEQFF.

The CDR3 loop is CATQNRDTPNTGELFF. The CDR3 DNA reads TGTGCCACCCAAAACCGGGACACCCCGAACACCGGGGAGCTGTTTTTT. This chain uses TRBV24-1 with TRBJ2-2; a possible D gene is TRBD1 (6 bases). The CDR3 is made up of 16 amino acids. Per the germline V gene, CDR1 is KGHDR and CDR2 is SFDVKD. With 9 bases removed from V and 0 bases from J, the gap between germline ends came to 16 bases.

CDR3 loop: CASSSGYQGPQHF. Written as DNA, the CDR3 is TGTGCCAGCAGCTCGGGTTATCAGGGGCCCCAGCATTTT. V is TRBV5-5 and J is TRBJ1-5, with a weak D call TRBD1 (5 bases). Germline-derived CDR1 and CDR2 are SGHKS and YYEKEE (reference sequence). The CDR3 loop spans 13 amino acids. The V end was cut by 3 bases, the J end by 9 bases, with 13 bases between. Combining the CDR3 with reference TRBV5-5 and TRBJ1-5 gives the whole variable domain DAGVTQSPTHLIKTRGQQVTLRCSPISGHKSVSWYQQVLGQGPQFIFQYYEKEERGRGNFPDRFSARQFPNYSSELNVNALLLGDSALYLCASSSGYQGPQHFGDGTRLSIL.

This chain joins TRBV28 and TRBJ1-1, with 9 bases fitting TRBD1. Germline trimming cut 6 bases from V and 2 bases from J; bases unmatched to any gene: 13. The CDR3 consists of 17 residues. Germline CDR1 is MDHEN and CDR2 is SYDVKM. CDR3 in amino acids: CASSLAGQGGRNTEAFF. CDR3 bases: TGTGCCAGCAGCCTGGCGGGACAGGGAGGACGTAACACTGAAGCTTTCTTT.

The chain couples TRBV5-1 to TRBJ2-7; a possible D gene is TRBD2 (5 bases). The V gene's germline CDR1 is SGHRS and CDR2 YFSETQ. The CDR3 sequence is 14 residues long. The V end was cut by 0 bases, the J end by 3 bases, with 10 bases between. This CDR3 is CASSLEAGLYEQYF. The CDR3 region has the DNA TGCGCCAGCAGCTTGGAAGCAGGACTCTACGAGCAGTACTTC.

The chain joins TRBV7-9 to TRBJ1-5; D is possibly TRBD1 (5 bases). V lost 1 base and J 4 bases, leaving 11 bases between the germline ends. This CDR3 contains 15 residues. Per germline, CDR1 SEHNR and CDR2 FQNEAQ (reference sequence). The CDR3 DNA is TGTGCCAGCAGCTTAGATGGGGGAAGGAATCAGCCCCAGCATTTT. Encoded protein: CASSLDGGRNQPQHF.

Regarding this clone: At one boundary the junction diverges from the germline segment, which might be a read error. CDR3 in amino acids: CASSQDHPGQVTQYF. In DNA form, the CDR3 reads TGCGCCAGCAGCCAAGATCACCCGGGGCAAGTGACCCAGTACTTC. The chain has TRBV4-1 and TRBJ2-5; D possibly matches TRBD1 or TRBD2 (5 bases each). CDR3 length: 15 residues. Germline lookup yields CDR1 MGHRA and CDR2 YSYEKL.

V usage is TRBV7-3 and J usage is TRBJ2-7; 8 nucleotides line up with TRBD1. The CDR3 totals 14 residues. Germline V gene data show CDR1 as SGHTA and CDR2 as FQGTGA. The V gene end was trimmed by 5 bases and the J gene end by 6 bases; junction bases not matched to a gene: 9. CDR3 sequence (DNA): TGTGCCAGCAGCCTGCAGGGGGCGAAGGGCGAGCAGTACTTC. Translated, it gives CASSLQGAKGEQYF.